This record concerns one T cell receptor beta chain sequence. Its antigen remains unknown. A clone one base away is much larger, so this may be a read error. The sample is drawn from a study of CD8+CD57+ T cells in acquired aplastic anemia. Across the study: Each DNA sample taken from sorted CD4+ and CD8+ cells came to 2.5 to 4 ug on average.

Notes on the study in general: Patients and controls had in common approximately 30 CD8+ CDR3 sequences. The CD8+ Simpson's diversity of patients and controls was not significantly different.

The CDR3 spans 15 residues. Trimming cost V 5 bases and J 6 bases, with 19 bases left between them. Germline CDR1 is SSHAT and CDR2 is FNYEAQ (reference sequence). An expansion of CD8+CD57+ cells by flow cytometry had been shown in patients chosen for sequencing. Blood came from patients not yet given any therapy. CDR3 and TCR beta VDJ profiling relied on genomic DNA as the template. TCRdb re-derived calls from the reads in MiXCR, one entry per CDR3 protein. Among about 170,000 distinct CDR3 sequences listed, around half were seen once. The chain combines TRBV7-7 with TRBJ1-2; D unresolved. The sequenced sample was sorted CD4+, CD8+, or CD8+CD57+ T cells (not recorded which) from PBMCs. The clonotype was recovered from a human donor with aplastic anemia. CDR3 nucleotide sequence: TGTGCCAGCAGCCCCCCCGCTATCTCGGAGGATGGCTACACCTTC. Amino acids: CASSPPAISEDGYTF.